A single sample is the source of the 17 T cell receptor beta chains below, sequenced in a study of blood T cells in healthy people across ages. Through a sample-barcoded 5' primer and a J-beta primer mix, a second PCR was run for roughly 6 to 12 cycles. TCRdb passed the 5' RACE reads through MiXCR, listing each CDR3 protein once. The sample contains over 1,300,000 distinct CDR3 sequences, around 59% of which appear only once. The specimen was blood. The receptor source for this set is a man aged 18-30 years in good health.

The V call is TRBV29-1, the J call TRBJ2-3, with 8 bases identical to TRBD1. J lost 4 bases, V lost 4 bases, and 10 bases had no gene match. This CDR3 spans 15 amino acids. Per germline, CDR1 SQVTM and CDR2 ANQGSEA. The CDR3 nucleotides are TGCAGCGTTGCCGAACAGGGGGTCTACGCAGATACGCAGTATTTT. Its protein product is CSVAEQGVYADTQYF.

This clonotype appeared a few times. The chain has TRBV5-1 and TRBJ2-2, with unresolved D. Trimming cost V 4 bases and J 1 base, with 8 bases left between them. The CDR3 sequence is 14 residues long. Germline lookup yields CDR1 SGHRS and CDR2 YFSETQ. CDR3 nucleotides: TGCGCCAGCAGCCCGTCCCTGAACACCGGGGAGCTGTTTTTT. It specifies CASSPSLNTGELFF. The full variable domain, rest sourced from reference TRBV5-1 and TRBJ2-2, is KAGVTQTPRYLIKTRGQQVTLSCSPISGHRSVSWYQQTPGQGLQFLFEYFSETQRNKGNFPGRFSGRQFSNSRSEMNVSTLELGDSALYLCASSPSLNTGELFFGEGSRLTVL.

This sequence joins TRBV20-1 and TRBJ2-1, with 7 positions matching TRBD2. The J call may be mistaken, given a closer DNA end match to TRBJ2-7. CDR3 length equals 12 residues. The germline V gene encodes CDR1 DFQATT and CDR2 SNEGSKA (reference sequence). CDR3 bases: TGCAGTGCTACTCGGGGGGTGCGCGAGCAGTACTTC. Translated, it gives CSATRGVREQYF.

This clonotype appeared a single time. The chain recombines TRBV2 with TRBJ2-7; the match to TRBD1 covers 7 bases. The CDR3 is 14 amino acids. Germline CDR1 and CDR2: SNHLY and FYNNEI. V dropped 4 bases and J dropped 2; count of bases not matched to a gene: 5. DNA of the CDR3: TGTGCCAGCAGTGTGACCGACAGGGCCTACGAGCAGTACTTC. This translates into CASSVTDRAYEQYF.

This clonotype has a handful of counts. The gene calls are TRBV27 and TRBJ2-4; a weak D match, TRBD2 (6 bases). The J call may be faulty, since TRBJ2-7 better matches the DNA end. This CDR3 is 14 amino acids long. Germline assignment: CDR1 MNHEY and CDR2 SMNVEV (reference sequence). The CDR3 nucleotides read TGTGCCAGCAGTTTATTCGCGGCGGGGTACGAGCAGTACTTC. Its protein is CASSLFAAGYEQYF.

The chain uses TRBV10-2 and TRBJ2-1; 10 positions match TRBD2. The CDR3 loop spans 14 amino acids. Germline V lookup: CDR1 WSHSY, CDR2 SAAADI. Trimming took 7 bases from V and 4 from J; bases not matched to a gene: 4. CDR3 sequence reads: CASKTSGYYNEQFF. CDR3 DNA: TGCGCCAGCAAGACTAGCGGGTATTACAATGAGCAGTTCTTC.

The V gene is TRBV5-1, the J gene TRBJ1-1; TRBD1 aligns across 7 bases. There are 16 residues in the CDR3. Looked up from germline, CDR1 is SGHRS and CDR2 is YFSETQ. J was trimmed by 6 bases and V by 4 bases; bases with no gene match: 15. CDR3 bases: TGCGCCAGCAGCCTACAGGGGAACGGGGGATTCGCTGAAGCTTTCTTT. Translated, it gives CASSLQGNGGFAEAFF.

This clonotype was seen a few times. The V call is TRBV7-2, the J call TRBJ2-5; TRBD1 is a possible D gene (6 bases). V lost 5 bases to trimming and J lost 5 bases, with 21 bases between them. CDR1 SGHTA and CDR2 FQGNSA come from the germline V gene. The CDR3 runs 16 residues. The CDR3 DNA reads as TGTGCCAGCAGCACCCGACTGGGGGCCGAATTTGAGACCCAGTACTTC. Its protein product is CASSTRLGAEFETQYF. Using reference TRBV7-2 and TRBJ2-5 for the parts outside the CDR3, the full variable domain is GAGVSQSPSNKVTEKGKDVELRCDPISGHTALYWYRQSLGQGLEFLIYFQGNSAPDKSGLPSDRFSAERTGGSVSTLTIQRTQQEDSAVYLCASSTRLGAEFETQYFGPGTRLLVL.

V usage is TRBV12-3 or TRBV12-4 and J usage is TRBJ2-1, with D perhaps assigned TRBD1 or TRBD2 (6 bases each). Deletions cut 7 bases from V and 5 bases from J, with 15 bases between. There are 14 residues in the CDR3. In DNA form, the CDR3 reads TGTGCCAGCAAACCCGTCGGGGGCCACAATGAGCAGTTCTTC. Protein sequence: CASKPVGGHNEQFF.

The chain couples TRBV7-9 to TRBJ1-2, with D maybe TRBD1 (5 bases). V lost 4 bases, J lost 4 bases, and 13 bases lay in between. The germline gives CDR1 SEHNR, CDR2 FQNEAQ (reference sequence). The CDR3 runs 14 residues. CDR3 sequence reads: CASSSSQGGYGYTF. The CDR3 bases are TGTGCCAGCAGCTCCAGCCAGGGCGGCTATGGCTACACCTTC.

There are a few counts of this clonotype. The rearrangement joins TRBV29-1 to TRBJ2-5; D may match TRBD1 or TRBD2 (5 bases each). Germline assignment: CDR1 SQVTM and CDR2 ANQGSEA. The CDR3 is 11 residues long. This CDR3 reads CRPGPSWHPYF. The CDR3 DNA follows: TGCAGGCCGGGACCGTCGTGGCACCCGTACTTC.

This clonotype appeared a few times. The V call is TRBV29-1, the J call TRBJ2-3, with a weak D call TRBD1 (7 bases). V lost 1 base and J 4 bases, leaving 18 bases between the germline ends. The length of the CDR3 is 16 residues. Per germline, CDR1 SQVTM and CDR2 ANQGSEA. The CDR3 reads CSVEGAAGGLSDTQYF. Written as DNA, the CDR3 is TGCAGCGTTGAAGGGGCGGCAGGGGGACTTTCAGATACGCAGTATTTT.

The chain couples TRBV20-1 to TRBJ1-2; D not resolved. Between the trimmed V and J ends, which lost 3 bases and 3 bases, there was a span of 8 bases. The germline CDR1 and CDR2 sequences are DFQATT and SNEGSKA (reference sequence). This CDR3 contains 12 residues. The CDR3 sequence is CSASRQYYGYTF. CDR3 nucleotide sequence: TGCAGTGCTAGCAGGCAGTACTATGGCTACACCTTC.

This clonotype has more than one count but fewer than ten. V gene TRBV6-5 combines with J gene TRBJ2-7; no clear D gene. With the DNA end fitting TRBJ2-5 better, the J assignment may be wrong. This CDR3 contains 14 residues. Germline CDR1 is MNHEY and CDR2 is SVGAGI. This chain's CDR3 is CASSYSPGAETQYF. The CDR3 nucleotides read TGTGCCAGCAGTTACTCCCCAGGAGCCGAGACCCAGTACTTC.

V gene TRBV29-1 combines with J gene TRBJ2-3; D remains unclear. Trimming cost V 0 bases and J 2 bases, with 12 bases left between them. This CDR3 has 15 residues. Germline CDR1 and CDR2: SQVTM and ANQGSEA. This chain's CDR3 is CSVEDSAGFTDTQYF. CDR3 nucleotides: TGCAGCGTTGAAGATTCGGCTGGGTTCACAGATACGCAGTATTTT.

This chain joins TRBV10-3 and TRBJ2-7, with TRBD2 as a possible D gene (6 bases). The V gene lost 2 bases and the J gene lost 5 bases, with 19 bases spanning the gap. The length of the CDR3 is 16 residues. Germline V gene data show CDR1 as ENHRY and CDR2 as SYGVKD. CDR3 in DNA: TGTGCCATCAGTGAGATCAGCCGGGACTCGATGGACGAGCAGTACTTC. Protein: CAISEISRDSMDEQYF.

The rearrangement joins TRBV30 to TRBJ2-5; D call uncertain. V lost 0 bases, J lost 7 bases, and 9 bases lay in between. This CDR3 comprises 12 residues. Germline CDR1 reads GTSNPN; CDR2 reads SVGIG (reference sequence). The DNA for the CDR3 is TGTGCCTGGAGTGTACCGGCCGGGACCCAGTACTTC. Residues: CAWSVPAGTQYF.